Below, 25 T cell receptor beta chains from the same sample are listed, as sequenced in a study of cytotoxic CD8 clonotypes in ibrutinib-treated CLL. Some clones are missing from TCRdb's copy, which holds only in-frame ones; the method was immunoSEQ multiplex PCR. The table lists roughly 330,000 clones, approximately 67% of them singletons, with roughly 6.8% in the top ten. The sequencing here drew on PBMCs, taken after 36 months of ibrutinib treatment. The source is a human donor with chronic lymphocytic leukemia.

This clone appeared a few times. The chain joins TRBV7-6 to TRBJ2-2, with TRBD2 matching over 8 bases. The CDR3 is 17 amino acids. Per the germline V gene, CDR1 is SGHVS and CDR2 is FNYEAQ. V lost 0 bases, J lost 1 base, and 4 bases stayed unmatched. CDR3 in amino acids: CASSLAGSGMNTGELFF. For the CDR3, the DNA is TGTGCCAGCAGCTTAGCTGGTAGCGGGATGAACACCGGGGAGCTGTTTTTT. The variable domain in full, with the rest retrieved from reference TRBV7-6 and TRBJ2-2, is GAGVSQSPRYKVTKRGQDVALRCDPISGHVSLYWYRQALGQGPEFLTYFNYEAQQDKSGLPNDRFSAERPEGSISTLTIQRTEQRDSAMYRCASSLAGSGMNTGELFFGEGSRLTVL.

The chain links TRBV2 to TRBJ1-3; D call uncertain. Trimming pared 5 bases from V and 2 bases from J, leaving 7 bases between. The V gene's germline CDR1 is SNHLY and CDR2 FYNNEI. CDR3 size: 13 residues. The DNA of the CDR3 is TGTGCCAGCAGTTATATGCCTGGAAACACCATATATTTT. Amino acids: CASSYMPGNTIYF.

The V gene is TRBV9, the J gene TRBJ2-1; the match to TRBD2 covers 12 bases. Germline loops: CDR1 SGDLS, CDR2 YYNGEE. The V segment lost 4 bases and the J segment 0 bases; nucleotides outside the gene matches: 8. The CDR3 totals 18 residues. The CDR3 sequence: CASSRLAGGQSSYNEQFF. DNA of the CDR3: TGTGCCAGCAGCCGTCTAGCGGGAGGGCAGAGCTCCTACAATGAGCAGTTCTTC.

This rearrangement joins TRBV14 to TRBJ1-2, with 9 bases lining up with TRBD1. The CDR3 covers 15 residues. The germline V gene encodes CDR1 SGHDN and CDR2 FVKESK. J lost 0 bases, V lost 5 bases, and 4 bases had no gene match. The CDR3 here is CASSGRTGANYGYTF. CDR3 DNA: TGTGCCAGCAGCGGACGGACAGGGGCTAACTATGGCTACACCTTC.

This chain links TRBV6-6 with TRBJ2-5; D unresolved. The CDR3 is 14 amino acids. Trimming stripped 2 bases from V and 5 bases from J, with 12 bases between. The germline V gene encodes CDR1 MNHNY and CDR2 SVGAGI (reference sequence). The CDR3 nucleotides are TGTGCCAGCAGTTACGCGTGGGTTCCGGAGACCCAGTACTTC. Translated: CASSYAWVPETQYF.

This clone showed up just once. The chain carries TRBV29-1 and TRBJ2-3; 8 positions agree with TRBD2. The CDR3 consists of 13 residues. Germline V gene sequence: CDR1 SQVTM, CDR2 ANQGSEA. With V trimmed by 7 bases and J by 4 bases, 7 bases remained unmatched. This CDR3 reads CSGGALAADTQYF. The CDR3 DNA reads as TGCAGCGGTGGGGCACTAGCGGCAGATACGCAGTATTTT.

The sample holds one count of this clone. The chain recombines TRBV9 with TRBJ2-1; D may match TRBD1 or TRBD2 (5 bases each). V dropped 4 bases and J dropped 5 bases, with 16 bases sitting between them. Germline CDR1 SGDLS, CDR2 YYNGEE. The CDR3 length is 15 residues. The CDR3 DNA is TGTGCCAGCAGCCCGTCCGGGACCACAAACAATGAGCAGTTCTTC. This codes for CASSPSGTTNNEQFF.

The V and J genes are TRBV11-2 and TRBJ2-7; maybe TRBD2 (5 bases). Germline CDR1 reads SGHAT; CDR2 reads FQNNGV. Trimming pared 3 bases from V and 1 base from J, leaving 10 bases between. The CDR3 spans 14 residues. CDR3 sequence reads: CASSLYPGSYEQYF. The CDR3 DNA follows: TGTGCCAGCAGCTTGTATCCGGGATCCTACGAGCAGTACTTC.

This chain links TRBV13 with TRBJ2-1, with no clear D. This CDR3 spans 12 amino acids. The germline V and J ends were trimmed by 5 bases and 6 bases, with 8 bases remaining between them. Germline V gene sequence: CDR1 PRHDT, CDR2 FYEKMQ (reference sequence). CDR3 loop: CASSADGNEQFF. The CDR3 region has the DNA TGTGCCAGCAGCGCGGACGGCAATGAGCAGTTCTTC.

V is TRBV7-8 and J is TRBJ2-7; the match to TRBD1 covers 10 bases. Germline V gene sequence: CDR1 SGHVS, CDR2 FQNEAQ. The CDR3 covers 16 residues. The trim removed 4 bases at V and 6 bases at J, leaving 12 bases unmatched. The CDR3 protein is CASSSTRDRGSGEQYF. The CDR3 region has the DNA TGTGCCAGCAGCTCCACCCGGGACAGGGGCTCCGGCGAGCAGTACTTC.

V and J are TRBV2 and TRBJ2-7; 8 bases fit TRBD2. The CDR3 is 13 residues long. The V segment lost 7 bases and the J segment 0 bases; nucleotides outside the gene matches: 2. CDR1 is SNHLY and CDR2 is FYNNEI in the germline V gene. CDR3 sequence reads: CASKAGGSYEQYF. CDR3 nucleotide sequence: TGTGCCAGCAAGGCGGGGGGCTCCTACGAGCAGTACTTC.

This clone was observed once. This rearrangement joins TRBV15 to TRBJ2-7; a possible D gene is TRBD1 (6 bases). Germline-derived CDR1 and CDR2 are LNHNV and YYDKDF (reference sequence). V shed 5 bases and J shed 2 bases, with 13 bases lying between them. CDR3 length equals 14 residues. The CDR3, as DNA: TGTGCCACCAGCGCCTGGGACATCCCCTACGAGCAGTACTTC. Its translation: CATSAWDIPYEQYF.

This chain uses TRBV2 with TRBJ2-7; TRBD2 aligns across 7 bases. CDR1 is SNHLY, CDR2 FYNNEI, per germline. This CDR3 region has 14 residues. Germline trimming cut 4 bases from V and 3 bases from J; bases unmatched to any gene: 6. CDR3 sequence (DNA): TGTGCCAGCAGTGCTGCGGGGGAGCGCTACGAGCAGTACTTC. The encoded protein is CASSAAGERYEQYF.

This clone came up a few times. The chain links TRBV7-2 to TRBJ2-5; the D call may be TRBD1 or TRBD2 (5 bases each). The CDR3 is 13 amino acids. The V gene lost 4 bases and the J gene lost 5 bases, with 11 bases spanning the gap. Germline V lookup: CDR1 SGHTA, CDR2 FQGNSA. CDR3 in DNA: TGTGCCAGCAGCTCCGGGGCTTGGGAGACCCAGTACTTC. It codes for CASSSGAWETQYF.

The genes are TRBV19 and TRBJ1-2; D perhaps matches TRBD1 (5 bases). The CDR3 runs to 14 residues. Trimming pared 5 bases from V and 4 bases from J, leaving 14 bases between. Germline V gene data show CDR1 as LNHDA and CDR2 as SQIVND (reference sequence). CDR3 in DNA: TGTGCCAGTAGTGAAGGACTCAGGGTCTATGGCTACACCTTC. Protein sequence: CASSEGLRVYGYTF.

The rearrangement uses TRBV9 and TRBJ1-2; 9 positions agree with TRBD1. This CDR3 is 15 amino acids long. Germline V gives CDR1 SGDLS, CDR2 YYNGEE. Unmatched junction bases numbered 7, after V lost 4 bases and J lost 3 bases. The CDR3 is CASSTRTGEDYGYTF. The CDR3 bases are TGTGCCAGCAGCACCCGGACAGGGGAGGACTATGGCTACACCTTC.

V and J are TRBV2 and TRBJ2-3; no clear D gene. This CDR3 is 13 amino acids long. Germline CDR1 reads SNHLY; CDR2 reads FYNNEI. The V and J ends lost 7 bases and 6 bases respectively, with 14 bases between them. CDR3 DNA sequence: TGTGCCAGCATGGGTTATAGCCCTGATACGCAGTATTTT. Its translation is CASMGYSPDTQYF.

There are a few counts of this clone. V is TRBV9 and J is TRBJ2-3; D gene uncertain. The V end lost 0 bases, the J end lost 2 bases, and 7 bases lay between the germline ends. Germline V CDR1 and CDR2: SGDLS, YYNGEE. The CDR3 consists of 14 residues. The CDR3, as DNA: TGTGCCAGCAGCGTAGCTACCCACACAGATACGCAGTATTTT. It translates to CASSVATHTDTQYF.

DNA of the CDR3: TGTGCCAGCAGTCTCGGGAGGGTGAGGACTGAAGCTTTCTTT. Translation: CASSLGRVRTEAFF. V and J are TRBV6-5 and TRBJ1-1, with no clear D. CDR1 and CDR2 from the germline V gene are MNHEY and SVGAGI. The CDR3 has 14 amino acids. Trimming took off 5 bases at V and 5 bases at J, with 15 bases between the two ends.

This sequence joins TRBV30 and TRBJ1-6, with D maybe TRBD1 (5 bases). Trimming removed 1 base from V and 14 bases from J, with 18 bases in between. Germline loops: CDR1 GTSNPN, CDR2 SVGIG (reference sequence). This CDR3 region has 14 residues. The CDR3 protein is CAWSAGTKIGTLHF. The CDR3 DNA sequence: TGTGCCTGGAGTGCCGGGACGAAAATAGGTACCCTCCACTTT. Full variable domain (missing parts from reference TRBV30 and TRBJ1-6): SQTIHQWPATLVQPVGSPLSLECTVEGTSNPNLYWYRQAAGRGLQLLFYSVGIGQISSEVPQNLSASRPQDRQFILSSKKLLLSDSGFYLCAWSAGTKIGTLHFGNGTRLTVT.

The chain is built from TRBV9 and TRBJ2-3; D might be TRBD1 or TRBD2, each matching 6 bases. Germline V gene data show CDR1 as SGDLS and CDR2 as YYNGEE. The CDR3 length is 16 residues. V lost 6 bases and J 6 bases, leaving 23 bases between the germline ends. The chain's CDR3 is CASTSGHEGGADTQYF. Written as DNA, the CDR3 is TGTGCCAGCACCTCCGGTCATGAGGGGGGTGCGGATACGCAGTATTTT. The full variable domain, in which reference TRBV9 and TRBJ2-3 provide the parts outside the CDR3, is DSGVTQTPKHLITATGQRVTLRCSPRSGDLSVYWYQQSLDQGLQFLIQYYNGEERAKGNILERFSAQQFPDLHSELNLSSLELGDSALYFCASTSGHEGGADTQYFGPGTRLTVL.

This clone was detected only a few times. This rearrangement joins TRBV7-3 to TRBJ2-5; D not resolved. Trimming took 2 bases from V and 4 from J, leaving 8 bases between them. The V gene's germline CDR1 is SGHTA and CDR2 FQGTGA. The CDR3 is 13 residues long. Here the CDR3 DNA reads TGTGCCAGCAGCTTAGGGCCCGCAGAGACCCAGTACTTC. Its translation: CASSLGPAETQYF.

This chain links TRBV10-2 with TRBJ2-1, with D possibly being TRBD1 (6 bases). Trimming removed 6 bases from V and 4 bases from J, with 10 bases in between. In germline, CDR1 is WSHSY, CDR2 SAAADI. The CDR3 extends over 13 amino acids. The CDR3, as DNA: TGCGCCAGCAGCCAGGGGCGTTACAATGAGCAGTTCTTC. As protein: CASSQGRYNEQFF.

This rearrangement joins TRBV5-4 to TRBJ1-4, with 10 bases lining up with TRBD1. After removal of 4 bases from V and 0 bases from J, the junction contained 3 bases not matched to a gene. This CDR3 contains 16 residues. CDR1 and CDR2 (germline): SGHNT, YYREEE (reference sequence). The CDR3 region is CASSLTGGTTNEKLFF. The CDR3 DNA reads as TGTGCCAGCAGCCTGACAGGGGGCACAACTAATGAAAAACTGTTTTTT. Drawing the rest from reference TRBV5-4 and TRBJ1-4, the complete variable domain is ETGVTQSPTHLIKTRGQQVTLRCSSQSGHNTVSWYQQALGQGPQFIFQYYREEENGRGNFPPRFSGLQFPNYSSELNVNALELDDSALYLCASSLTGGTTNEKLFFGSGTQLSVL.

This clone was picked up one time. The V call is TRBV29-1, the J call TRBJ2-1; a weak D match, TRBD2 (5 bases). The germline V gene has CDR1 SQVTM and CDR2 ANQGSEA. The CDR3 sequence is 15 residues long. Trimming took off 2 bases at V and 3 bases at J, with 14 bases between the two ends. Here the CDR3 reads CSVEPPGKIYNEQFF. The CDR3 nucleotides read TGCAGCGTTGAACCGCCCGGGAAAATCTACAATGAGCAGTTCTTC.